This TCR beta chain emerged from a study of Graves' ophthalmopathy and Graves' hyperthyroidism. General observations from the study: Clonotypes were expanded in thyroid at above 0.001 frequency, and most also appeared in blood.

Stable hyperthyroidism referred to disease that showed no ophthalmopathy within 18 months of follow-up. What supplied the PBMCs was 7.5 to 10 ml of fresh peripheral blood. Trimming shortened V by 5 bases and J by 7 bases, and 26 bases separated the two germline ends. CDR3 length: 16 amino acids. Germline-derived CDR1 and CDR2 are DFQATT and SNEGSKA (reference sequence). Amplification targeted the TCR beta CDR3 regions, with RNA transcripts as the source material. HTBI primers primed a first-round RT-PCR, and a second-round multiplex PCR followed. One entry per CDR3 protein, called by TCRdb with MiXCR from the multiplex PCR reads. The table has about 390,000 distinct CDR3 sequences, roughly 17% seen once; the top ten hold roughly 2.3%. About this clonotype: The target antigen is unknown.

The gene calls are TRBV20-1 and TRBJ2-5; perhaps TRBD2 as D (6 bases). The source of this sequence is an adult woman with stable Graves' hyperthyroidism. Sequenced material: peripheral blood. The CDR3: CSAHPLGGDPRGTQYF. As DNA, the CDR3 is TGCAGTGCTCACCCCCTGGGCGGGGACCCTAGAGGGACCCAGTACTTC.